A selection of T cell receptor beta chains follows, all from one sample in a study of T cells in Graves' hyperthyroidism and ophthalmopathy. TCRdb independently ran MiXCR on the multiplex PCR reads; one entry per CDR3 protein. Of around 520,000 distinct CDR3 sequences listed, 11% to 15% are singletons. The sequenced material came from blood. These receptors originate from a woman aged 40 to 50 with Graves' hyperthyroidism. The CDR3 runs from the conserved cysteine through the conserved F or W. The D gene is left open where the match is weak. Where a row states a size, it is once, few, many or the class of an expanded clone; other rows omit it.

few | TRBD1 | TRBJ2-3 | TRBV7-9 | TGTGCCAGCAGCCGCTGGGACAGGGGCACAGATACGCAGTATTTT | CASSRWDRGTDTQYF
. | . | TRBJ1-1 | TRBV30 | TGTGCCTGGAGTGTGGAGGGGGAGAACACTGAAGCTTTCTTT | CAWSVEGENTEAFF
many | . | TRBJ1-1 | TRBV29-1 | TGCAGCGCCGGGCAGGCTGAAGCTTTCTTT | CSAGQAEAFF
many | TRBD1 | TRBJ2-1 | TRBV5-1 | TGCGCCAGCAGGATAACAGGGGCTGATGAGCAGTTCTTC | CASRITGADEQFF
few | TRBD1 | TRBJ1-2 | TRBV19 | TGTGCCAGTATGAGCGGGACAGGAAACTATGGCTACACCTTC | CASMSGTGNYGYTF
many | . | TRBJ1-5 | TRBV10-1 | TGCGCCAGCAGCGGACCCGGGGGGGCGCCCAATCAGCCCCAGCATTTT | CASSGPGGAPNQPQHF
many | . | TRBJ2-1 | TRBV29-1 | TGCAGCGTTGGGCGTGGCGGGTATGAGCAGTTCTTC | CSVGRGGYEQFF
. | TRBD2 | TRBJ2-3 | TRBV20-1 | TGCAGTGCTAATCATATTCCCGGGACTAGTAGGTTTAGAGGCACAGATACGCAGTATTTT | CSANHIPGTSRFRGTDTQYF
. | . | TRBJ2-3 | TRBV5-1 | TGCGCCAGCAGCTCCCCAATAGCGGACGGCACAGATACGCAGTATTTT | CASSSPIADGTDTQYF
many | . | TRBJ2-1 | TRBV6-1 | TGTGCCAGCAGTGATATATACGACAATGAGCAGTTCTTC | CASSDIYDNEQFF
many | TRBD1 | TRBJ2-7 | TRBV27 | TGTGCCAGCAGTTCCTGGACAGGGGACGGCGAGCAGTACTTC | CASSSWTGDGEQYF
many | . | TRBJ2-2 | TRBV28 | TGTGCCAGCAGTTTCCAGCGGGTCACCGGGGAGCTGTTTTTT | CASSFQRVTGELFF
many | TRBD1 | TRBJ2-1 | TRBV20-1 | TGCAGTGCTAGAGAAGGGACAGGGGATAATGAGCAGTTCTTC | CSAREGTGDNEQFF
. | . | TRBJ2-3 | TRBV3-1 | TGTGCCAGCAGCCAAGACTTGCCATCCTCCACAGATACGCAGTATTTT | CASSQDLPSSTDTQYF
. | TRBD2 | TRBJ2-1 | TRBV27 | TGTGCCAGCAGTTCGGAAGCGGGAGTTAAGGGTGAGCAGTTCTTC | CASSSEAGVKGEQFF
few | . | TRBJ2-1 | TRBV20-1 | TGCAGTGCTAGAAAAGGCGGGATGGGAGGAGATGAGCAGTTCTTC | CSARKGGMGGDEQFF
few | . | TRBJ2-7 | TRBV29-1 | TGCAGCGTTGATGGCGGAAGGTCCTACGAGCAGTACTTC | CSVDGGRSYEQYF
. | . | TRBJ1-1 | TRBV18 | TGTGCCAGCTCACCCGCAGGTAATGGACGGAGGGGGAACACTGAAGCTTTCTTT | CASSPAGNGRRGNTEAFF
few | . | TRBJ2-7 | TRBV12-5 | TGTCCCGAAGCGGTCTCCTACGAGCAGTACTTC | CPEAVSYEQYF
few | TRBD2 | TRBJ2-1 | TRBV6-1 | TGTGCCAGCAGCCCCAGCGGGGTCTCCTACAATGAGCAGTTCTTC | CASSPSGVSYNEQFF
many | TRBD1 | TRBJ1-5 | TRBV2 | TGTGCCAGCAGGGGCAGGGGGGCTACAGGAATCGGTCAGCCCCAGCATTTT | CASRGRGATGIGQPQHF
. | TRBD2 | TRBJ2-1 | TRBV7-7 | TGTGCTAGCAGCTTAGAGGCGGGAGTCGGGGGCAATGAGCAGTTCTTC | CASSLEAGVGGNEQFF
few | TRBD2 | TRBJ2-7 | TRBV20-1 | TGCAGTGCTCTGAGGGAGGGCCTAGACGAGCAGTACTTC | CSALREGLDEQYF
many | TRBD1 | TRBJ1-1 | TRBV6-1 | TGTGCCAGCAGTGCACGACAGGGGGCTGAAGCTTTCTTT | CASSARQGAEAFF
. | . | TRBJ2-4 | TRBV4-1 | TGCGCCAGCAGCCAAGATGCGGGTTCCTTAGCCAAAAACATTCAGTACTTC | CASSQDAGSLAKNIQYF
many | TRBD2 | TRBJ2-5 | TRBV29-1 | TGCAGCGTTGCTAGCGGGAGGGCCCCTATGGGAGAGACCCAGTACTTC | CSVASGRAPMGETQYF
. | . | TRBJ2-5 | TRBV19 | TGTGCCAGTAGTACGACAGGAACGGAGACCCAGTACTTC | CASSTTGTETQYF
many | TRBD2 | TRBJ2-7 | TRBV28 | TGTGCCAGTCGGGAGGGTGGCTACGAGCAGTACTTC | CASREGGYEQYF
few | TRBD2 | TRBJ2-6 | TRBV10-3 | TGTGCCATCAGTGATCCGCGGGAGGGTTCTGGGGCCAACGTCCTGACTTTC | CAISDPREGSGANVLTF
few | . | TRBJ2-2 | TRBV4-1 | TGCGCCAGCAGCCAAGTTGGGGAGACCGGGGAGCTGTTTTTT | CASSQVGETGELFF
. | . | TRBJ2-1 | TRBV30 | TGTGCCTGGAGCAACGGACCGCACAATGAGCAGTTCTTC | CAWSNGPHNEQFF
many | TRBD2 | TRBJ2-1 | TRBV18 | TGTGCCAGCTCACCACCACTAGCGGGGATATACAATGAGCAGTTCTTC | CASSPPLAGIYNEQFF
many | . | TRBJ2-5 | TRBV28 | TGTGCCAGCAGACCCAGGGGTTTTGGGTATCAAGAGACCCAGTACTTC | CASRPRGFGYQETQYF
. | TRBD2 | TRBJ2-2 | TRBV7-6 | TGTGCCAGCAGTCAAACGGGACTAGCGGGAGCCGGGGAGCTGTTTTTT | CASSQTGLAGAGELFF
few | TRBD2 | TRBJ2-2 | TRBV6-2/TRBV6-3 | TGTGCCAGCAGAGATTTTAGCGGGAGTGTGGGCACCGGGGAGCTGTTTTTT | CASRDFSGSVGTGELFF
few | . | TRBJ2-2 | TRBV5-1 | TGCGCCAGCTCAGCCCCTAGCCCGAACACCGGGGAGCTGTTTTTT | CASSAPSPNTGELFF
many | TRBD2 | TRBJ2-3 | TRBV5-1 | TGCGCCAGCAGCTTGGCTGGTAGCGGGGGCACAGATACGCAGTATTTT | CASSLAGSGGTDTQYF
few | . | TRBJ2-7 | TRBV6-1 | TGTGCCAGCAGTGAATTTAGCGGCAACTACGAGCAGTACTTC | CASSEFSGNYEQYF
. | . | TRBJ1-2 | TRBV28 | TGTGCCAGCGGCCGCCAGGGGTCTAACTATGGCTACACCTTC | CASGRQGSNYGYTF
many | . | TRBJ1-5 | TRBV7-8 | TGTGCCAGCAGCTTTGGCTCGGGGTCCTATCAGCCCCAGCATTTT | CASSFGSGSYQPQHF
many | TRBD1 | TRBJ1-1 | TRBV11-2 | TGTGCCAGCAGCCGACAGGGGCCATTGGGGACTGAAGCTTTCTTT | CASSRQGPLGTEAFF
. | . | TRBJ2-2 | TRBV25-1 | TGTGCCAGCAGTGATCGAGGGGTGGGCACCGGGGAGCTGTTTTTT | CASSDRGVGTGELFF